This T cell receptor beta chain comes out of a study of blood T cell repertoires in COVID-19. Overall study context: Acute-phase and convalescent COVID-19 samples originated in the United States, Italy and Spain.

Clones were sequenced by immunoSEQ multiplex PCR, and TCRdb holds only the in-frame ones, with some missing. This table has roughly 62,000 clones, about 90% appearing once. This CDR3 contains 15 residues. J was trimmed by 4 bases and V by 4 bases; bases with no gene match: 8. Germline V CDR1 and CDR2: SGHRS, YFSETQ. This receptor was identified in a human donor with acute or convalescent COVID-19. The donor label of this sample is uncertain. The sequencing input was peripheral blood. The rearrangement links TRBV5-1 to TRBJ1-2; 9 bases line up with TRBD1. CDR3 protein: CASSGDRAGTYGYTF. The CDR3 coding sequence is TGCGCCAGCAGCGGGGACAGGGCGGGAACCTATGGCTACACCTTC.